This TCR beta chain was captured by sequencing in a study of long-term antiretroviral therapy in people with HIV. Study as a whole: Earliest sampling preceded the 2015 immediate-ART recommendation by about a decade.

As to this clone: Its target is unknown.

Findings of the study overall: Pre-ART expanded TRB clones stayed dominant throughout, though often decreasing after ART.

Donors each had at least one pre-ART PBMC sample and at least two post-ART ones. Trimming left V 0 bases short and J 6 bases short, with 9 bases between. The germline gives CDR1 SEHNR, CDR2 FQNEAQ (reference sequence). This CDR3 spans 14 amino acids. The immunoSEQ assay was v3.0, run at survey level. Only in-frame clones appear in the TCRdb table, and some are missing; sequencing was by immunoSEQ multiplex PCR. This table has some 18,000 clones, over 80% appearing once. The TCR comes from a young man with HIV. The gene calls are TRBV7-9 and TRBJ1-5; possible D gene TRBD1, 5 bases. This specimen was unsorted PBMCs, taken 2.1 years after starting antiretroviral therapy. The CDR3 loop reads CASSLAGVSQPQHF. The DNA for the CDR3 is TGTGCCAGCAGCTTAGCAGGGGTGAGTCAGCCCCAGCATTTT. Full variable domain (remainder filled in from reference TRBV7-9 and TRBJ1-5): DTGVSQNPRHKITKRGQNVTFRCDPISEHNRLYWYRQTLGQGPEFLTYFQNEAQLEKSRLLSDRFSAERPKGSFSTLEIQRTEQGDSAMYLCASSLAGVSQPQHFGDGTRLSIL.